This T cell receptor beta chain was found in a study of tumor-infiltrating lymphocytes in primary liver carcinoma. Study conclusions and caveats: Tumors carried a top-250-clone fraction significantly exceeding that of blood (p = 0.039). Reduced overlap was seen in tumor-adjacent and tumor-blood pairs versus tumor region pairs.

Production of TCR beta cDNA used around 0.45 ug total RNA together with a constant-region primer. Construction of TCR beta libraries relied on three successive nested multiplex PCR rounds employing slightly modified ARM-PCR. Investigators reported that the first two PCR rounds, at approximately 11 cycles each, used TRBV1-TRBV30 forward primers with a C-beta reverse primer. TCRdb processed the multiplex PCR reads anew with MiXCR; each CDR3 protein has one entry. The table has around 88,000 distinct CDR3 sequences, about 73% seen once; the top ten hold more than 25%. Each 20-30 mg portion of unsorted bulk tissue served as the source for co-extraction of RNA and DNA. All patients had surgically resected primary liver carcinoma. On this clonotype: The antigen remains unidentified. The CDR3 carries no conserved terminal phenylalanine or tryptophan, so it likely arises from a read error.

The germline CDR1 and CDR2 sequences are SGHAT and FQNNGV. The CDR3 is made up of 12 amino acids. The sequenced sample consisted of tumor-adjacent normal liver tissue. The TCR comes from a man between 35 and 55 years old with primary liver carcinoma and hepatitis B virus infection. This rearrangement joins TRBV11-2 to TRBJ2-7; D call uncertain. The CDR3 reads CVSSLVPKEQYS. The CDR3 region has the DNA TGTGTCAGCAGTTTAGTTCCGAAGGAGCAGTACTCC.